Shown below are 7 T cell receptor beta chains from a single sample sequenced in a study of shared clonotypes between healthy human individuals. CD45RO-negative CD8 cells positively selected for CCR7 made up the naive population, which excluded terminally differentiated effector memory CD45RA+ cells. Assay: immunoSEQ multiplex PCR; the TCRdb copy retains only in-frame clones and omits some. The sample records approximately 840,000 clones, just over 95% being singletons. Sequencing used naive CD8+ T cells sorted from blood. The receptors shown here come from a man aged 25-40 years in good health.

V and J are TRBV4-1 and TRBJ2-3; D is unclear. The CDR3 covers 14 residues. Germline V gives CDR1 MGHRA, CDR2 YSYEKL. The V end lost 4 bases, the J end lost 4 bases, and 12 bases lay between the germline ends. CDR3 DNA: TGCGCCAGCAGCCCCCAACCCGCGCCAGATACGCAGTATTTT. This encodes CASSPQPAPDTQYF.

The DNA of the CDR3 is TGTGCCAGCAGCTTGGGGAGCGGGCGTCCCATCGAGCAGTACTTC. As protein: CASSLGSGRPIEQYF. This sequence joins TRBV5-4 and TRBJ2-7, with D possibly being TRBD2 (6 bases). The ends were cut back, 0 bases at V and 6 bases at J, with 16 bases in the middle. The CDR3 runs to 15 residues. Looked up from germline, CDR1 is SGHNT and CDR2 is YYREEE (reference sequence). The full variable domain, its missing parts supplied by reference TRBV5-4 and TRBJ2-7, is ETGVTQSPTHLIKTRGQQVTLRCSSQSGHNTVSWYQQALGQGPQFIFQYYREEENGRGNFPPRFSGLQFPNYSSELNVNALELDDSALYLCASSLGSGRPIEQYFGPGTRLTVT.

The chain couples TRBV5-5 to TRBJ2-7, with D uncertain. Germline-derived CDR1 and CDR2 are SGHKS and YYEKEE (reference sequence). V gave up 0 bases and J gave up 0 bases, with 7 bases separating them. The CDR3 consists of 14 residues. The CDR3 loop is CASSLGRNSYEQYF. The CDR3, as DNA: TGTGCCAGCAGCTTGGGTCGAAACTCCTACGAGCAGTACTTC.

The rearrangement joins TRBV19 to TRBJ1-1; no clear D gene. This CDR3 contains 12 residues. Between the trimmed V and J ends, which lost 8 bases and 0 bases, there was a span of 7 bases. CDR1 is LNHDA and CDR2 is SQIVND in the germline V gene (reference sequence). The CDR3 region has the DNA TGTGCCAGTCGATACATGAACACTGAAGCTTTCTTT. This codes for CASRYMNTEAFF.

This clone was detected once. The chain couples TRBV28 to TRBJ2-7; 7 bases agree with TRBD1. V was pared by 5 bases and J by 3 bases, with 7 bases of the junction left unmatched. The CDR3 spans 14 residues. Per the germline V gene, CDR1 is MDHEN and CDR2 is SYDVKM. Here the CDR3 DNA reads TGTGCCAGCAGTACCGACAGGGCGGTCTACGAGCAGTACTTC. This translates into CASSTDRAVYEQYF.

The table lists this clone with a count of one. V gene TRBV4-2 combines with J gene TRBJ2-1; TRBD2 matches at 9 bases. The V and J ends lost 0 bases and 2 bases, in that order; junction bases with no gene match: 5. From germline, CDR1 is LGHNA and CDR2 YNFKEQ. The CDR3 runs 17 residues. This chain's CDR3 is CASSQEVAGGPYNEQFF. Written as DNA, the CDR3 is TGTGCCAGCAGCCAAGAGGTTGCGGGAGGGCCCTACAATGAGCAGTTCTTC.

The chain couples TRBV27 to TRBJ2-7; TRBD1 matches at 10 bases. CDR1 and CDR2 from the germline V gene are MNHEY and SMNVEV (reference sequence). V lost 8 bases, J lost 4 bases, and 5 bases stayed unmatched. CDR3 length: 13 residues. CDR3 nucleotide sequence: TGTGCCAGCCGGGACAGGGGAAAATACGAGCAGTACTTC. Encoded protein: CASRDRGKYEQYF.